A selection of T cell receptor beta chains follows, all from one sample in a study of shared T cell receptors in the human thymus. The repertoire was sequenced with immunoSEQ multiplex PCR; TCRdb's copy has only in-frame clones and lacks some. Seen here are approximately 760,000 clones, 75% to 90% observed once, and the top ten hold roughly 0.01%. These data were also filed under a second study, of human thymus T cells.

Material: thymocytes. The receptors come from a girl under three years old with a congenital heart defect. Both conserved end residues are part of each CDR3. A D gene is named only where the DNA matches it firmly. Not every row has a clone size; where given, it reads once, few, many or a size class.

d_gene	v_gene	abundance	j_gene	CDR3aa	CDR3nt
TRBD1	TRBV5-6	NA	TRBJ1-4	CASSFGQGNEKLFF	TGTGCCAGCAGCTTCGGACAGGGCAATGAAAAACTGTTTTTT
TRBD1	TRBV10-3	once	TRBJ2-1	CAISPEPGQERTGRFF	TGTGCCATCAGTCCAGAGCCGGGACAGGAAAGAACAGGTCGGTTCTTC
NA	TRBV7-8	NA	TRBJ1-2	CASSCPDRTGYTF	TGTGCCAGCAGCTGCCCCGATAGAACTGGCTACACCTTC
TRBD1	TRBV10-1	NA	TRBJ1-4	CASSENTGVNEKLFF	TGCGCCAGCAGTGAAAATACAGGGGTAAATGAAAAACTGTTTTTT
TRBD2	TRBV10-3	NA	TRBJ2-7	CAISENVAGNYEQYF	TGTGCCATCAGTGAGAACGTAGCGGGGAACTACGAGCAGTACTTC
NA	TRBV2	NA	TRBJ2-1	CASSEVLAALARRNEQFF	TGTGCCAGCAGTGAAGTTCTCGCGGCGTTAGCGAGGAGGAATGAGCAGTTCTTC
TRBD1	TRBV25-1	NA	TRBJ2-7	CASSEFRGEQYF	TGTGCCAGCAGTGAATTCAGGGGGGAGCAGTACTTC
NA	TRBV27	NA	TRBJ1-2	CASSPRQFYGYTF	TGTGCCAGCAGTCCCCGACAGTTCTATGGCTACACCTTC
TRBD1	TRBV18	few	TRBJ2-7	CASSSETGMSYEQYF	TGTGCCAGCTCATCGGAGACAGGGATGTCCTACGAGCAGTACTTC
TRBD1	TRBV7-8	NA	TRBJ1-6	CASSVHQGQGVSPLHF	TGTGCCAGCAGCGTACACCAGGGACAGGGGGTATCACCCCTCCACTTT
NA	TRBV27	few	TRBJ2-5	CASSLGFGGVTDRGSPQYF	TGTGCCAGCAGTTTAGGTTTTGGGGGGGTGACCGACAGGGGTTCCCCCCAGTACTTC
NA	TRBV20-1	NA	TRBJ1-2	CSANDGYGYTF	TGCAGTGCTAACGACGGGTATGGCTACACCTTC
NA	TRBV21-1	NA	TRBJ2-7	CASSAWTGGVYEQYF	TGTGCCAGCAGCGCGTGGACAGGGGGGGTCTACGAGCAGTACTTC
TRBD1	TRBV4-3	NA	TRBJ2-6	CASSQEGGGGTSSGANVLTF	TGCGCCAGCAGCCAAGAAGGGGGCGGAGGCACCTCCTCTGGGGCCAACGTCCTGACTTTC
NA	TRBV18	NA	TRBJ1-1	CASSPESGDGTEAFF	TGTGCCAGCTCACCAGAGTCAGGGGACGGCACTGAAGCTTTCTTT
TRBD1	TRBV6-1	once	TRBJ2-5	CASSLRQGTQETQYF	TGTGCCAGCAGCCTAAGACAGGGGACCCAAGAGACCCAGTACTTC
TRBD1	TRBV7-8	NA	TRBJ1-2	CASSLGTGSRRPNYGYTF	TGTGCCAGCAGCTTAGGGACAGGGTCCCGGCGGCCTAACTATGGCTACACCTTC
TRBD1	TRBV7-2	NA	TRBJ1-5	CASSLATGQVLDLGNQPQHF	TGTGCCAGCAGCTTAGCAACGGGACAGGTTTTAGATTTGGGCAATCAGCCCCAGCATTTT
NA	TRBV23-1	once	TRBJ2-6	CASSQSDLRPGANVLTF	TGCGCCAGCAGTCAATCTGATCTGAGGCCCGGGGCCAACGTCCTGACTTTC
NA	TRBV27	NA	TRBJ2-1	CASSPQLGDEQFF	TGTGCCAGCAGTCCCCAACTAGGCGATGAGCAGTTCTTC
TRBD1	TRBV4-1	NA	TRBJ2-5	CASSSPGQGAETQYF	TGCGCCAGCAGCTCTCCGGGACAGGGGGCGGAGACCCAGTACTTC
NA	TRBV23-1	NA	TRBJ2-2	CASPQGGESTGELFF	TGCGCCAGCCCCCAAGGGGGGGAGAGCACCGGGGAGCTGTTTTTT
TRBD1	TRBV4-3	few	TRBJ2-7	CASSQDPADRAYEQYF	TGCGCCAGCAGCCAAGACCCCGCCGACAGGGCCTACGAGCAGTACTTC
NA	TRBV5-1	NA	TRBJ1-2	CASSNNRLAWSSYGYTF	TGCGCCAGCAGCAACAACAGGTTAGCATGGTCCTCCTATGGCTACACCTTC
NA	TRBV4-1	NA	TRBJ1-5	CASSQYRQGGSNQPQHF	TGCGCCAGCAGCCAGTACCGCCAGGGTGGAAGCAATCAGCCCCAGCATTTT
NA	TRBV25-1	NA	TRBJ2-5	CASSEWTRVGFQETQYF	TGTGCCAGCAGTGAATGGACCAGGGTAGGATTCCAAGAGACCCAGTACTTC
NA	TRBV5-4	NA	TRBJ1-2	CASSFGQPPNYGYTF	TGTGCCAGCAGCTTTGGACAGCCTCCTAACTATGGCTACACCTTC
TRBD1	TRBV19	few	TRBJ2-7	CASSIAPRQGSYEQYF	TGTGCCAGTAGTATCGCCCCGAGACAGGGCTCCTACGAGCAGTACTTC
NA	TRBV6-1	NA	TRBJ1-6	CASSDSGANSPLHF	TGTGCCAGCAGTGATTCAGGGGCAAATTCACCCCTCCACTTT
NA	TRBV11-2	NA	TRBJ1-1	CASTPGTYNTEAFF	TGTGCCAGCACCCCCGGGACTTATAACACTGAAGCTTTCTTT
NA	TRBV9	NA	TRBJ2-3	CASSVALLNTDTQYF	TGTGCCAGCAGCGTAGCTTTACTAAACACAGATACGCAGTATTTT
NA	TRBV5-8	NA	TRBJ1-3	CASSLDGESGNTIYF	TGTGCCAGCAGCTTAGACGGAGAATCTGGAAACACCATATATTTT
TRBD1	TRBV30	NA	TRBJ1-1	CAWSEETGTGDGMNTEAFF	TGTGCCTGGAGTGAAGAAACCGGGACAGGGGACGGAATGAACACTGAAGCTTTCTTT
NA	TRBV9	NA	TRBJ2-7	CASSQSGHSYEQYF	TGTGCCAGCAGCCAATCGGGACACTCCTACGAGCAGTACTTC
TRBD2	TRBV29-1	NA	TRBJ2-4	CSVAGRWGGGPLAKNIQYF	TGCAGCGTTGCGGGACGGTGGGGCGGGGGGCCTCTAGCCAAAAACATTCAGTACTTC
NA	TRBV6-5	NA	TRBJ1-2	CASSYTGKVKSYGYTF	TGTGCCAGCAGTTACACTGGTAAAGTTAAAAGCTATGGCTACACCTTC
NA	TRBV4-1	NA	TRBJ2-7	CASSQGLASSYEQYF	TGCGCCAGCAGCCAAGGACTCGCCTCCTCCTACGAGCAGTACTTC
TRBD2	TRBV19	NA	TRBJ2-1	CASSIRGLVDEQFF	TGTGCCAGTAGTATAAGGGGACTAGTGGATGAGCAGTTCTTC
NA	TRBV6-6	NA	TRBJ1-5	CASSYSRGRDNQPQHF	TGTGCCAGCAGTTACTCCCGGGGAAGGGACAATCAGCCCCAGCATTTT
TRBD1	TRBV6-4	NA	TRBJ2-3	CASRDRVSDTQYF	TGTGCCAGCCGGGACAGGGTTTCAGATACGCAGTATTTT
NA	TRBV28	NA	TRBJ1-2	CASSSTRAFYGYTF	TGTGCCAGCAGTTCCACGAGGGCTTTCTATGGCTACACCTTC
NA	TRBV5-6	NA	TRBJ2-1	CASSLGPGESENEQFF	TGTGCCAGCAGCTTGGGACCGGGAGAGTCAGAGAATGAGCAGTTCTTC
NA	TRBV27	NA	TRBJ1-4	CASSSHPEGGASNEKLFF	TGTGCCAGCAGTTCACACCCCGAAGGGGGGGCTTCTAATGAAAAACTGTTTTTT
NA	TRBV14	NA	TRBJ1-5	CASSQVPGGSQPQHF	TGTGCCAGCAGCCAAGTCCCGGGGGGGAGTCAGCCCCAGCATTTT
TRBD2	TRBV28	NA	TRBJ2-3	CASSSTLTSGGLTDTQYF	TGTGCCAGCAGTTCGACCTTGACTAGCGGGGGCCTCACAGATACGCAGTATTTT
TRBD1	TRBV5-4	NA	TRBJ2-7	CASSAQGADEQYF	TGTGCCAGCAGCGCACAGGGGGCTGACGAGCAGTACTTC
NA	TRBV11-2	NA	TRBJ2-7	CASSLGELAASYEQYF	TGTGCCAGCAGCTTAGGTGAGTTGGCGGCTTCCTACGAGCAGTACTTC
TRBD1	TRBV19	few	TRBJ1-5	CASRFGRGNQPQHF	TGTGCCAGTAGATTCGGCAGGGGGAATCAGCCCCAGCATTTT
NA	TRBV19	NA	TRBJ1-2	CASSISGIGYTF	TGTGCCAGTAGTATTTCAGGAATCGGCTACACCTTC
NA	TRBV11-2	NA	TRBJ1-2	CASSSLQGYDYGYTF	TGTGCCAGCAGTTCACTTCAGGGGTATGACTATGGCTACACCTTC
TRBD1	TRBV6-5	once	TRBJ2-7	CASRDREIPYEQYF	TGTGCCAGCCGAGACAGGGAAATTCCCTACGAGCAGTACTTC
NA	TRBV11-2	once	TRBJ1-6	CASSLIRSSRRGGSPLHF	TGTGCCAGCAGCTTAATTAGGAGTTCTCGCAGGGGTGGATCCCCCCTCCACTTT
TRBD1	TRBV11-2	NA	TRBJ2-5	CASSSAGTGWQETQYF	TGTGCCAGCAGCTCTGCCGGGACAGGGTGGCAAGAGACCCAGTACTTC